One sample yielded the 2 T cell receptor beta chains listed below, sequenced in a study of cytomegalovirus exposure and HLA in healthy donors. The PCR ran on 60 Vbeta and 13 Jbeta primers. The repertoire was sequenced with immunoSEQ multiplex PCR; TCRdb's copy has only in-frame clones and lacks some. The repertoire holds 200,000 to 250,000 clones, 77% seen once, with 2.5% to 3.5% in the top ten. Material for sequencing was PBMCs. The receptors stem from a woman aged 60-75 years in good health and CMV-seropositive.

The chain combines TRBV6-5 with TRBJ1-2, with D maybe TRBD1 (5 bases). The CDR3 has 14 residues. The V gene lost 7 bases and the J gene lost 2 bases, with 14 bases spanning the gap. Germline-derived CDR1 and CDR2 are MNHEY and SVGAGI. CDR3 DNA sequence: TGTGCCAGCAACAACGGGGGGGGGAACTATGGCTACACCTTC. Translating it yields CASNNGGGNYGYTF.

The V gene is TRBV10-3, the J gene TRBJ2-2; TRBD1 agrees at 7 bases. The germline V gene encodes CDR1 ENHRY and CDR2 SYGVKD. The V and J ends lost 3 bases and 3 bases, in that order; junction bases with no gene match: 7. The CDR3 length is 16 residues. DNA of the CDR3: TGTGCCATCAGTGAATTCAGGGGGTCCGACACCGGGGAGCTGTTTTTT. It is translated as CAISEFRGSDTGELFF.